Below are 4 T cell receptor beta chains sequenced from a single sample in a study of blood T cell repertoires in COVID-19. The assay was immunoSEQ multiplex PCR, and TCRdb's table has in-frame clones only and misses some. This sample yields about 300,000 clones, of which approximately 90% are seen a single time; about 2.2% belongs to the top ten. The sample taken for sequencing was peripheral blood. These receptors came from a woman younger than 45 with COVID-19, enrolled during active disease.

The J gene is TRBJ2-4, the V gene TRBV9, with D possibly TRBD1 on 8 matching bases. Looked up from germline, CDR1 is SGDLS and CDR2 is YYNGEE. With 4 bases removed from V and 9 bases from J, the gap between germline ends came to 20 bases. This CDR3 comprises 15 residues. Written as DNA, the CDR3 is TGTGCCAGCAGCTACAGGGGGGGAGACGGAACCATTCAGTACTTC. Its protein is CASSYRGGDGTIQYF.

This clone has only a few counts. The V gene is TRBV19, the J gene TRBJ1-2; 8 bases fit TRBD1. This CDR3 is 14 amino acids long. From germline, CDR1 is LNHDA and CDR2 SQIVND (reference sequence). The ends lost 3 bases at V and 2 bases at J; junction bases unmatched: 2. The CDR3 loop reads CASSMQGANYGYTF. Written as DNA, the CDR3 is TGTGCCAGTAGTATGCAGGGGGCGAACTATGGCTACACCTTC.

Comment on this clone: Other nucleotide sequences from this sample produce the same CDR3. The J gene is TRBJ2-7, the V gene TRBV7-9; 9 bases agree with TRBD2. CDR1 is SEHNR, CDR2 FQNEAQ, per germline (reference sequence). This CDR3 has 14 residues. Trimming took 4 bases from V and 4 from J; bases not matched to a gene: 5. This chain's CDR3 is CASSSGLALYEQYF. In DNA form, the CDR3 reads TGTGCCAGCAGCTCCGGACTAGCGCTTTACGAGCAGTACTTC.

The CDR3 sequence is CATALAASSYNEQFF. DNA for the CDR3: TGTGCCACCGCCCTAGCGGCGAGCTCCTACAATGAGCAGTTCTTC. The chain carries TRBV27 and TRBJ2-1, with 7 bases fitting TRBD2. With V trimmed by 10 bases and J by 0 bases, 9 bases remained unmatched. The CDR3 has 15 amino acids. The germline CDR1 and CDR2 sequences are MNHEY and SMNVEV (reference sequence).